A selection of T cell receptor beta chains follows, all from one sample in a study of identical twins. TCRdb called the 5' RACE reads again in MiXCR, with one record for every CDR3 protein. The table lists fewer than 900,000 distinct CDR3 sequences, around 20% of them singletons. This sample also belongs to another study, concerning T cells expressing NK-cell markers.

Sequenced material: PBMCs. The source is a woman aged 18-30 years in good health. Each CDR3 is given with its conserved first and last residue. D genes are given only for firm matches. Some rows mark clone size as missing; the rest say once, few, many or name a class of expanded clone.

j_call clone_size v_call d_call cdr3_aa cdr3_nt
TRBJ2-2 NA TRBV4-3 NA CASSQLGRNTGELFF TGCGCCAGCAGTCAACTAGGAAGGAACACCGGGGAGCTGTTTTTT
TRBJ2-1 NA TRBV12-3/TRBV12-4 NA CASSLLVNNEQFF TGTGCCAGCAGCCTTTTGGTGAACAATGAGCAGTTCTTC
TRBJ2-1 once TRBV5-1 TRBD2 CASSLAASGTSREFF TGCGCCAGCAGCTTGGCGGCTAGCGGGACCTCCAGGGAGTTCTTC
TRBJ2-1 few TRBV6-1 TRBD2 CASSPARGVWNEQFF TGTGCCAGCAGTCCCGCGCGGGGGGTATGGAATGAGCAGTTCTTC
TRBJ1-5 few TRBV12-5 NA CASGLGRGGVSNQPQHF TGTGCTAGTGGTTTGGGTAGGGGGGGGGTGAGCAATCAGCCCCAGCATTTT
TRBJ2-2 many TRBV12-3/TRBV12-4 NA CASQRFLTNTGELFF TGTGCCAGCCAGCGATTCTTAACGAACACCGGGGAGCTGTTTTTT
TRBJ1-2 many TRBV9 NA CASSVAEAYGYTF TGTGCCAGCAGCGTAGCTGAGGCCTATGGCTACACCTTC
TRBJ2-7 NA TRBV5-1 TRBD2 CASSAPGLAGGEQYF TGCGCCAGCAGCGCACCGGGACTAGCGGGAGGGGAGCAGTACTTC
TRBJ1-2 few TRBV12-3/TRBV12-4 NA CASRTENYGYTF TGTGCCAGCCGCACAGAGAACTATGGCTACACCTTC
TRBJ2-1 NA TRBV19 NA CASSTHSLGKAHEQFF TGTGCCAGTAGTACTCACAGTCTGGGCAAAGCCCATGAGCAGTTCTTC
TRBJ2-7 many TRBV5-1 NA CASSLELQGRREQYF TGCGCCAGCAGCTTGGAATTACAGGGTCGCCGCGAGCAGTACTTC
TRBJ2-7 NA TRBV5-5 TRBD1 CASSPTGGTYEQYF TGTGCCAGCAGCCCTACAGGGGGGACCTACGAGCAGTACTTC
TRBJ2-1 few TRBV19 NA CASSIDGDEQFF TGTGCCAGTAGTATAGATGGGGATGAGCAGTTCTTC
TRBJ1-2 few TRBV5-1 NA CASSSSKQERGYTF TGCGCCAGCAGCTCGTCCAAACAAGAGCGGGGCTACACCTTC
TRBJ2-1 NA TRBV10-3 NA CAISESGESSYNEQFF TGTGCCATCAGTGAATCGGGGGAGAGCTCCTACAATGAGCAGTTCTTC
TRBJ1-2 NA TRBV4-2 NA CASSLWTATLSNYGYTF TGTGCCAGCAGCCTTTGGACGGCCACACTAAGCAACTATGGCTACACCTTC